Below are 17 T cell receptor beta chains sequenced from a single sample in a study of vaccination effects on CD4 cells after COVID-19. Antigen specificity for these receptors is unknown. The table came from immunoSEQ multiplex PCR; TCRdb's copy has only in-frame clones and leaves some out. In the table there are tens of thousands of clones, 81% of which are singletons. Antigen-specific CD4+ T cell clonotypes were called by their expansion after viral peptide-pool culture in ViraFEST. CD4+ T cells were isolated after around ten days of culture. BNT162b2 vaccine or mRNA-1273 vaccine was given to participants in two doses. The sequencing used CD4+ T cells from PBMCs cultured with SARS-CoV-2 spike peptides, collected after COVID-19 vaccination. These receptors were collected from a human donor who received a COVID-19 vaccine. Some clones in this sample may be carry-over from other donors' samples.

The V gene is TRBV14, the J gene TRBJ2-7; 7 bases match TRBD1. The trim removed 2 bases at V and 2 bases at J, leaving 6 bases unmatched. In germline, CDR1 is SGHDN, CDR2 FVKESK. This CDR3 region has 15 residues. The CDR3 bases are TGTGCCAGCAGCCAACAAACCGGGACAGCCTACGAGCAGTACGTC. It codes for CASSQQTGTAYEQYV.

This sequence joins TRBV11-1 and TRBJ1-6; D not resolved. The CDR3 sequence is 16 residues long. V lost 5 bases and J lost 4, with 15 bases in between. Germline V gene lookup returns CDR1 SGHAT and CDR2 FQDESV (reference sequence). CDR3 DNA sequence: TGTGCCAGCAGCGGAGATTTGGACGGATATAATTCACCCCTCCACTTT. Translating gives CASSGDLDGYNSPLHF. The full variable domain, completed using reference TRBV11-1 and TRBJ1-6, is EAEVAQSPRYKITEKSQAVAFWCDPISGHATLYWYRQILGQGPELLVQFQDESVVDDSQLPKDRFSAERLKGVDSTLKIQPAELGDSAMYLCASSGDLDGYNSPLHFGNGTRLTVT.

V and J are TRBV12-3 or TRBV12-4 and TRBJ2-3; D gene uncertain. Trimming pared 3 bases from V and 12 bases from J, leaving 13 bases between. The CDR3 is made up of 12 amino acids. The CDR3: CASSFSGLVQYF. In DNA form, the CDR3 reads TGTGCCAGCAGTTTCTCCGGGTTGGTACAGTATTTT.

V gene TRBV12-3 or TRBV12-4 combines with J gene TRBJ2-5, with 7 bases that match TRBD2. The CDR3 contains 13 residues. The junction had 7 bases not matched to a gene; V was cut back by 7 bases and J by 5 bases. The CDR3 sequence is CASTPGRGETQYF. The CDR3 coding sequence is TGTGCCAGCACCCCGGGGCGGGGGGAGACCCAGTACTTC.

The DNA for the CDR3 is TGCGCCAGCAGTCATGGGGACCGAATGGAAACTGAAGCTTTCTTT. Translation gives CASSHGDRMETEAFF. The chain combines TRBV5-1 with TRBJ1-1; a possible D gene is TRBD1 (5 bases). V shed 5 bases and J shed 5 bases, with 19 bases lying between them. Germline V gene data show CDR1 as SGHRS and CDR2 as YFSETQ. This CDR3 has 15 residues. The complete variable domain, with remaining parts taken from reference TRBV5-1 and TRBJ1-1, reads KAGVTQTPRYLIKTRGQQVTLSCSPISGHRSVSWYQQTPGQGLQFLFEYFSETQRNKGNFPGRFSGRQFSNSRSEMNVSTLELGDSALYLCASSHGDRMETEAFFGQGTRLTVV.

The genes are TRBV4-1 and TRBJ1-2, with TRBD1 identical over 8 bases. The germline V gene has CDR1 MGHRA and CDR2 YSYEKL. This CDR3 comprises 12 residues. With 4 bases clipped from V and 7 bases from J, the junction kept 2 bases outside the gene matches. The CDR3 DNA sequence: TGCGCCAGCAGCCGCGGACAGGGTGGCTACACCTTC. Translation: CASSRGQGGYTF.

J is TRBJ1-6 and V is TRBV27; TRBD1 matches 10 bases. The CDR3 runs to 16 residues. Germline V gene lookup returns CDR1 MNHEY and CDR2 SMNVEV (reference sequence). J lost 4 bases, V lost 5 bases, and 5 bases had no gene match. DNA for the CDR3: TGTGCCAGCAGTCTGGGGACAGGGGTGTATAATTCACCCCTCCACTTT. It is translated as CASSLGTGVYNSPLHF.

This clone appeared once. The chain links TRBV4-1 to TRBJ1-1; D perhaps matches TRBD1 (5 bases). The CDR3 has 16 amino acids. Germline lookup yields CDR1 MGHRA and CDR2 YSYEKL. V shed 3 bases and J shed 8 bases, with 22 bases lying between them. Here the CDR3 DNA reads TGCGCCAGCAGCCACTCCCTGCTTCGGGGCGCTCCCGAAGCTTTCTTT. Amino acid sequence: CASSHSLLRGAPEAFF.

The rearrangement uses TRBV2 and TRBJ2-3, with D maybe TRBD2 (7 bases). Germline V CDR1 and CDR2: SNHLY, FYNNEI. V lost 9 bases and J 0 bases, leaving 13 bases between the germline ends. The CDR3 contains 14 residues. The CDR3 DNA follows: TGTGCCAGTCCCCGGGGGGCCAGCACAGATACGCAGTATTTT. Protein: CASPRGASTDTQYF.

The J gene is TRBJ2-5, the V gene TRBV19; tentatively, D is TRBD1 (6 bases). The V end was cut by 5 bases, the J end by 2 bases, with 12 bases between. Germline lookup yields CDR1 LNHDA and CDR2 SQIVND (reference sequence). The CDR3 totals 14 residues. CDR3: CASSGGRSQETQYF. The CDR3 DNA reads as TGTGCCAGTAGTGGGGGCCGTAGTCAAGAGACCCAGTACTTC.

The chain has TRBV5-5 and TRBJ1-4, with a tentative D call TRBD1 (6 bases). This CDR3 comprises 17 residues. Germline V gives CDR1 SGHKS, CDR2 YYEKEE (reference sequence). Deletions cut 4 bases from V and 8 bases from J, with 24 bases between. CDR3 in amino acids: CASSQSTAGGAWEKLFF. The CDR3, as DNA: TGTGCCAGCAGCCAATCTACGGCGGGGGGCGCGTGGGAAAAACTGTTTTTT. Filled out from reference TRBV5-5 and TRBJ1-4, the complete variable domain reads DAGVTQSPTHLIKTRGQQVTLRCSPISGHKSVSWYQQVLGQGPQFIFQYYEKEERGRGNFPDRFSARQFPNYSSELNVNALLLGDSALYLCASSQSTAGGAWEKLFFGSGTQLSVL.

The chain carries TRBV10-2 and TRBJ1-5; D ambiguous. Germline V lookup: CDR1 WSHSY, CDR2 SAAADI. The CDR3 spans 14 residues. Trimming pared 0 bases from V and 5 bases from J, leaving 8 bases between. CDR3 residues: CASSESRRDQPQHF. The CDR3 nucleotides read TGCGCCAGCAGTGAGTCACGGAGGGATCAGCCCCAGCATTTT.

CDR3 amino acids: CASRSLDTQYF. For the CDR3, the DNA is TGTGCCAGCAGATCTCTGGATACGCAGTATTTT. The rearrangement links TRBV11-2 to TRBJ2-3, with D uncertain. This CDR3 is 11 amino acids long. Looked up from germline, CDR1 is SGHAT and CDR2 is FQNNGV. Trimming took 6 bases from V and 6 from J, leaving 7 bases between them.

The CDR3 nucleotides are TGTGCCAGTAGTATCGAATTGGGGGGCAATGGCTACACCTTC. It codes for CASSIELGGNGYTF. The rearrangement joins TRBV19 to TRBJ1-2; D possibly corresponds to TRBD1 (6 bases). Germline V CDR1 and CDR2: LNHDA, SQIVND (reference sequence). The V end was cut by 3 bases, the J end by 6 bases, with 14 bases between. There are 14 residues in the CDR3.

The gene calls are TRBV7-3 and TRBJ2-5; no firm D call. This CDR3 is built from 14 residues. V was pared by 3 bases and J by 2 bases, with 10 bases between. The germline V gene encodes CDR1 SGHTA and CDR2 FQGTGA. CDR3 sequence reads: CASSLTSLQETQYF. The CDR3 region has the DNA TGTGCCAGCAGCTTGACCAGCCTTCAAGAGACCCAGTACTTC.

CDR3 region: CASTLGWSWGRDYGYTF. As DNA, the CDR3 is TGCGCCAGCACGCTTGGATGGTCGTGGGGCAGGGACTATGGCTACACCTTC. The chain couples TRBV5-1 to TRBJ1-2, with D tentatively TRBD1 (5 bases). Germline V lookup: CDR1 SGHRS, CDR2 YFSETQ. The CDR3 has 17 amino acids. Trimming cost V 6 bases and J 3 bases, with 24 bases left between them.

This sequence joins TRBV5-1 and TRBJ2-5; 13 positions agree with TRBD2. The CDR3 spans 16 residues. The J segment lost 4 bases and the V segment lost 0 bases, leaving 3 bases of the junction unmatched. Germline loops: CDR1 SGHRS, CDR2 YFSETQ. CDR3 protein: CASSLGRLAGGETQYF. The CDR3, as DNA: TGCGCCAGCAGCTTGGGAAGACTAGCGGGGGGAGAGACCCAGTACTTC.